This TCR beta chain emerged from a study of blood T cell repertoires in COVID-19. Whole-study context: The United States, Italy and Spain provided the acute and convalescent COVID-19 samples.

Assay: immunoSEQ multiplex PCR; the TCRdb copy retains only in-frame clones and omits some. The table has over 95,000 clones, more than 85% seen once. This CDR3 comprises 15 residues. V shed 4 bases, J shed 7 bases, and the junction held 9 bases outside the gene matches. CDR1 is GTSNPN and CDR2 is SVGIG in the germline V gene (reference sequence). The sequence came from a human donor with acute or convalescent COVID-19. The donor label of this sample is uncertain. The gene calls are TRBV30 and TRBJ1-4; 10 nucleotides agree with TRBD1. Sequenced material: peripheral blood. The CDR3 reads CAWNSLGQGGEKLFF. CDR3 nucleotide sequence: TGTGCCTGGAATTCTCTCGGACAGGGGGGTGAAAAACTGTTTTTT.